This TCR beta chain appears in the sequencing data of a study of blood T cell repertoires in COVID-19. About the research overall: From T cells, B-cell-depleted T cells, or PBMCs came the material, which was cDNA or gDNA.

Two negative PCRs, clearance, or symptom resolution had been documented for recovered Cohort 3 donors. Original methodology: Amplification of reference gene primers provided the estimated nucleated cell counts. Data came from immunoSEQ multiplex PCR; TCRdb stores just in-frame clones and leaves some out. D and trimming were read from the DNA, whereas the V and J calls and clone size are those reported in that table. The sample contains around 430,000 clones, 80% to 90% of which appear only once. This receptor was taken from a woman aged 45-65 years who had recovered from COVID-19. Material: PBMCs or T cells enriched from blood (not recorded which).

The CDR3 nucleotides read TGTGCCAGCAGCTTAAACTCAGGCTATGGCTACACCTTC. It yields the protein CASSLNSGYGYTF. The chain carries TRBV7-9 and TRBJ1-2; D remains unclear. Trimming cost V 2 bases and J 4 bases, with 8 bases left between them. Germline-derived CDR1 and CDR2 are SEHNR and FQNEAQ (reference sequence). The CDR3 totals 13 residues.